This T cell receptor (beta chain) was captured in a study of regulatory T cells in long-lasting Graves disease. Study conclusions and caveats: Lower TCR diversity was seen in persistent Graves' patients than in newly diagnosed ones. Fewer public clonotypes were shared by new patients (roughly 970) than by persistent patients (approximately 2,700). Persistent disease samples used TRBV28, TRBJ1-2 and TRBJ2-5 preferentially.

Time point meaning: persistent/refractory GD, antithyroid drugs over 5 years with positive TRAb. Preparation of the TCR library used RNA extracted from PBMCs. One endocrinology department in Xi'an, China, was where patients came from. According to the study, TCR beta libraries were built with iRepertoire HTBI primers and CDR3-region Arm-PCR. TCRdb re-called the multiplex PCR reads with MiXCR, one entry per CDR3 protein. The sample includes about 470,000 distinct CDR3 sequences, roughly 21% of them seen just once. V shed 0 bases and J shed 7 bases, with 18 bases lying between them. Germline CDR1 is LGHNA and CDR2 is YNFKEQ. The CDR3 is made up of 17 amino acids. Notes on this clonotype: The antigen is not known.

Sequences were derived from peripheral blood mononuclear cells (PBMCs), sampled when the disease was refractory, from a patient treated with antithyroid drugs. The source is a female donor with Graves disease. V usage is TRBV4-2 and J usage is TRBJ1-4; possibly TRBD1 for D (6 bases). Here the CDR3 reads CASSQDPTGKGGEKLFF. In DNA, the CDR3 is TGTGCCAGCAGCCAAGACCCCACGGGGAAGGGGGGTGAAAAACTGTTTTTT.